These 21 T cell receptor beta chains originate from one sample sequenced in a study of vaccination and CD4 T cells after COVID-19. These TCRs' antigens remain unknown. Researchers used the Oncomine TCR Beta short-read assay to sequence DNA from cultured CD4+ T cells. TCRdb re-analysed the PCR reads in MiXCR, keeping a single row per CDR3 protein. The data contain about 13,000 distinct CDR3 sequences, around 47% of them seen just once; the ten biggest clones take up about 12%. Treatment denoted: roughly nine-day PBMC culture with coronavirus spike peptide pools or control peptides (ViraFEST assay). Sequencing used CD4+ T cells from blood, cultured in vitro. These receptors all stem from a human donor who had recovered from COVID-19.

The chain is built from TRBV11-2 and TRBJ2-1, with 10 nucleotides matching TRBD2. The V gene's germline CDR1 is SGHAT and CDR2 FQNNGV. This CDR3 has 18 residues. Unmatched junction bases numbered 6, after V lost 1 base and J lost 0 bases. This chain's CDR3 is CASSLGRTSGSSYNEQFF. CDR3 DNA sequence: TGTGCCAGCAGCTTAGGTAGGACTAGCGGTAGCTCCTACAATGAGCAGTTCTTC.

In this sample, this clonotype turned up a few times. This rearrangement joins TRBV27 to TRBJ1-1; D gene uncertain. CDR3 length: 13 amino acids. With 0 bases removed from V and 3 bases from J, the gap between germline ends came to 5 bases. Germline lookup yields CDR1 MNHEY and CDR2 SMNVEV (reference sequence). CDR3 DNA sequence: TGTGCCAGCAGTTTATCTACGTACACTGAAGCTTTCTTT. Translating it yields CASSLSTYTEAFF.

The chain joins TRBV19 to TRBJ1-4, with 8 bases fitting TRBD1. CDR3 length equals 16 residues. Germline values: CDR1 LNHDA, CDR2 SQIVND (reference sequence). The J segment lost 8 bases and the V segment lost 3 bases, leaving 11 bases of the junction unmatched. CDR3 bases: TGTGCCAGTAGTATGGGGGGACAGGCCGCTTGGGAAAAACTGTTTTTT. Residues: CASSMGGQAAWEKLFF.

This rearrangement joins TRBV6-2 or TRBV6-3 to TRBJ2-1; D remains ambiguous. The CDR3 runs to 13 residues. V lost 5 bases, J lost 4 bases, and 9 bases lay in between. Germline V gene data show CDR1 as MNHEY and CDR2 as SVGEGT. The CDR3 nucleotides are TGTGCCAGCAGTAACGAAGGTTACAATGAGCAGTTCTTC. Translated, it gives CASSNEGYNEQFF.

This clonotype appeared a few times. The chain employs TRBV24-1 and TRBJ1-1; 8 bases map to TRBD1. CDR1 and CDR2 from the germline V gene are KGHDR and SFDVKD. The CDR3 length is 12 residues. With V trimmed by 7 bases and J by 5 bases, 2 bases remained unmatched. The CDR3 region is CATSGQGTEAFF. CDR3 coding DNA: TGTGCCACCAGCGGACAGGGTACTGAAGCTTTCTTT.

The chain joins TRBV10-3 to TRBJ2-5; 8 bases are a match to TRBD2. The CDR3 covers 17 residues. The V segment lost 4 bases and the J segment 3 bases; nucleotides outside the gene matches: 13. Germline CDR1 reads ENHRY; CDR2 reads SYGVKD. This CDR3 is CAISASGGGHSKETQYF. CDR3 coding DNA: TGTGCCATCAGTGCCTCCGGGGGGGGACATTCTAAAGAGACCCAGTACTTC.

V is TRBV2 and J is TRBJ2-7; TRBD2 agrees at 7 bases. CDR1 is SNHLY and CDR2 is FYNNEI in the germline V gene. V was clipped by 6 bases and J by 5 bases; unmatched bases: 13. This CDR3 is built from 15 residues. The CDR3 region is CASRSFGGGPDEQYF. CDR3 DNA sequence: TGTGCCAGCAGATCTTTCGGGGGAGGGCCGGACGAGCAGTACTTC.

In its sample, this clonotype was seen a few times. The V and J genes are TRBV30 and TRBJ1-2; D possibly corresponds to TRBD1 (5 bases). The germline CDR1 and CDR2 sequences are GTSNPN and SVGIG (reference sequence). Deletions cut 8 bases from V and 8 bases from J, with 18 bases between. The CDR3 is 12 residues long. CDR3 residues: CARSRGAGGYTF. The CDR3 bases are TGTGCCCGATCCCGGGGCGCTGGAGGCTACACCTTC.

The V call is TRBV5-1, the J call TRBJ1-2; 8 bases are shared with TRBD1. The CDR3 consists of 18 residues. CDR1 is SGHRS, CDR2 YFSETQ, per germline. V dropped 5 bases and J dropped 4; count of bases not matched to a gene: 19. In nucleotides, the CDR3 is TGCGCCAGCAGGCCGGGCCCCGACGGGACAGGAACTACCTATGGCTACACCTTC. This translates into CASRPGPDGTGTTYGYTF.

The V call is TRBV20-1, the J call TRBJ1-5; no firm D call. V was shortened by 2 bases and J by 1 base, with 9 bases between the two germline ends. The germline V gene encodes CDR1 DFQATT and CDR2 SNEGSKA (reference sequence). This CDR3 region has 14 residues. CDR3 region: CSARKHGSNQPQHF. For the CDR3, the DNA is TGCAGTGCTAGAAAGCATGGGAGCAATCAGCCCCAGCATTTT.

The V and J genes are TRBV4-2 and TRBJ1-1; 12 bases agree with TRBD1. The CDR3 contains 16 residues. Germline V gene lookup returns CDR1 LGHNA and CDR2 YNFKEQ. The ends lost 4 bases at V and 5 bases at J; junction bases unmatched: 8. CDR3 in amino acids: CASSPRGQGARTEAFF. The CDR3 DNA is TGTGCCAGCAGCCCCCGGGGACAGGGGGCAAGGACTGAAGCTTTCTTT.

The gene calls are TRBV6-2 or TRBV6-3 and TRBJ1-2, with 7 positions matching TRBD1. The CDR3 sequence is 13 residues long. Germline V gives CDR1 MNHEY, CDR2 SVGEGT. The junction had 7 bases not matched to a gene; V was cut back by 10 bases and J by 2 bases. The CDR3 coding sequence is TGTGCCACCAGACAGGGCGCCAACTATGGCTACACCTTC. Its translation is CATRQGANYGYTF.

In its sample, this clonotype was seen a few times. This sequence joins TRBV10-3 and TRBJ1-1, with 8 positions matching TRBD1. This CDR3 has 12 amino acids. Per the germline V gene, CDR1 is ENHRY and CDR2 is SYGVKD. J was trimmed by 12 bases and V by 4 bases; bases with no gene match: 7. CDR3 DNA: TGTGCCATCAGTGTTGCGGACAGGGCACCTTTCTTT. This sequence encodes CAISVADRAPFF.

The chain links TRBV14 to TRBJ1-2; no definite D call. V lost 2 bases to trimming and J lost 5 bases, with 6 bases between them. There are 12 residues in the CDR3. The germline V gene has CDR1 SGHDN and CDR2 FVKESK. This CDR3 reads CASSQSGYGYTF. For the CDR3, the DNA is TGTGCCAGCAGCCAATCGGGGTATGGCTACACCTTC.

V usage is TRBV4-2 and J usage is TRBJ2-7; no clear D. The V gene's germline CDR1 is LGHNA and CDR2 YNFKEQ. The CDR3 length is 13 residues. Trimming cost V 4 bases and J 2 bases, with 9 bases left between them. CDR3 region: CASSRTDTYEQYF. The CDR3 DNA follows: TGTGCCAGCAGCCGAACCGATACCTACGAGCAGTACTTC.

The genes are TRBV28 and TRBJ1-1; no clear D gene. From germline, CDR1 is MDHEN and CDR2 SYDVKM. This CDR3 contains 13 residues. With 3 bases removed from V and 2 bases from J, the gap between germline ends came to 7 bases. The CDR3 loop is CASSFVSNTEAFF. The CDR3 DNA follows: TGTGCCAGCAGTTTCGTATCTAACACTGAAGCTTTCTTT.

This clonotype was observed a few times. V gene TRBV12-3 or TRBV12-4 combines with J gene TRBJ1-1, with 11 positions matching TRBD1. There are 16 residues in the CDR3. V dropped 6 bases and J dropped 5; count of bases not matched to a gene: 11. The CDR3 loop reads CASSRPGQGEGTEAFF. The CDR3 nucleotides read TGTGCCAGCAGCCGACCGGGACAGGGGGAAGGGACTGAAGCTTTCTTT.

The chain combines TRBV6-1 with TRBJ2-7; 12 bases map to TRBD1. CDR1 and CDR2 (germline): MNHNS, SASEGT. This CDR3 region has 15 residues. V shed 8 bases, J shed 7 bases, and the junction held 12 bases outside the gene matches. CDR3 in DNA: TGTGCCAGCCGATACACGGGACAGGGGGCCGGAGAGCAGTACTTC. Encoded protein: CASRYTGQGAGEQYF.

This chain joins TRBV7-2 and TRBJ1-1, with no clear D. Germline V lookup: CDR1 SGHTA, CDR2 FQGNSA. The CDR3 loop spans 12 amino acids. Trimming took off 6 bases at V and 11 bases at J, with 16 bases between the two ends. CDR3 residues: CASSQDPPGAFF. CDR3 DNA sequence: TGTGCCAGCAGTCAAGATCCCCCCGGGGCTTTCTTT.

A few counts support this clonotype. The chain combines TRBV2 with TRBJ1-1; no clear D gene. V lost 4 bases and J lost 7, with 10 bases in between. Germline V lookup: CDR1 SNHLY, CDR2 FYNNEI. This CDR3 region has 12 residues. This CDR3 reads CASSVLDYEAFF. CDR3 DNA sequence: TGTGCCAGCAGTGTACTAGACTATGAAGCTTTCTTT. The full variable domain, rest sourced from reference TRBV2 and TRBJ1-1, is EPEVTQTPSHQVTQMGQEVILRCVPISNHLYFYWYRQILGQKVEFLVSFYNNEISEKSEIFDDQFSVERPDGSNFTLKIRSTKLEDSAMYFCASSVLDYEAFFGQGTRLTVV.

The V and J genes are TRBV2 and TRBJ1-1, with D hard to call. The CDR3 length is 12 residues. The germline gives CDR1 SNHLY, CDR2 FYNNEI. Trimming removed 4 bases at V and 6 bases at J, with 9 bases between. CDR3 region: CASSAGFAEAFF. As DNA, the CDR3 is TGTGCCAGCAGTGCGGGCTTTGCTGAAGCTTTCTTT.